What follows is one TCR beta chain and its context. Its binding antigen is unknown. Per-nucleotide qualities are absent, and no much larger clonotype sits a single base away. Other DNA variants within this sample encode the same CDR3. Reading the germline V gene gives CDR1 SGHVS and CDR2 FQNEAQ. From its cysteine to its phenylalanine, the CDR3 spans 14 amino acids. Of all the DNA, just the CDR3 is kept, 42 bases in frame from base 1. V sheds 1 base and J sheds 5 bases, leaving 9 bases between their ends. This entry is derived from a study of cytomegalovirus exposure and HLA in healthy donors (dated by TCRdb to 2015 to 2018). Looking at the study overall: In an earlier analysis of approximately 500 of the donors, less than 350 Gb of sequence data and roughly 100 million unique TCR beta sequences from about 190 million T cells were reported. An early release that covered about 600 HLA-typed donors contained approximately 290 gigabases of sequencing data and tens of millions of unique TCR sequences. The genetic ancestry cluster associated with self-reported Caucasian donors included 80% to 90% of the approximately 410 genotyped donors. The study aimed to test whether cataloging public T cell receptors could reveal signatures of past pathogen exposure. The T cell repertoires of 666 subjects were profiled by immunosequencing and related to cytomegalovirus serostatus. A separate validation cohort of roughly 130 different subjects was used in addition to the approximately 700-subject first cohort. The study combined high-throughput TCR immunosequencing, statistical association of individual TCRs with disease status, and machine learning to predict cytomegalovirus infection status. A later analysis re-examined previously published TCR beta repertoires from more than 550 donors and added high-resolution HLA genotyping to investigate patterns of TCR occurrence. Rather than using new phenotypic data, the later analysis identified candidate immune exposures from TCR beta sequences and from how often those sequences occurred across donors. In an earlier analysis of more than 550 of the donors, high-throughput TCR beta sequencing was used to judge whether each TCR beta V gene segment behaved as functional or pseudogenic. Alongside the repertoire data, information on donor age, sex, ethnicity and CMV serostatus was compiled. Genome-wide SNP genotypes for about 60% of the roughly 670 donors were used in a later genetic analysis, which treated that subset as a discovery cohort. Every discovery cohort repertoire had been produced on one sequencing platform. HLA typing included class I and class II loci at four-digit resolution. Typing coverage varied by locus: roughly 620-640 donors for A, B, C, DRB1 and DQB1; more than 500 for DQA1; around 610 for DPA1; about 450 for DPB1. Because of strong linkage in the cohort, 4 to 6 DR-DQ haplotypes were treated as single units for association and clustering. Across approximately 400 genotyped donors of the cohort, an average of roughly 230,000 unique TCR beta nucleotide sequences per donor were sequenced, and approximately 19% of those sequences were non-productive.

The library was obtained by the immunoSEQ multiplex PCR assay. A mixture of 60 forward primers for TCR Vbeta segments and 13 reverse primers for TCR Jbeta segments was used in the multiplex PCR. A multiplex PCR assay on genomic DNA amplified the CDR3 region of rearranged TCR beta genes. The amplified TCR beta libraries were sequenced on the Illumina HiSeq System as 87-base-pair reads. As for the authors' bioinformatics: A later analysis tallied around 87 million unique TCR beta chains across the 666 repertoires, and roughly 11 million of those chains were shared by two or more donors. To remove PCR and sequencing errors, raw reads were error-corrected and collapsed into unique sequences using a nearest-neighbor algorithm that merged closely related sequences. V, D and J gene segments were assigned by aligning CDR3 sequences to IMGT reference sequences. For a sequence to be retained, at least a six-nucleotide match to both a V gene segment and a J gene segment was required. Rearrangements were classified as productive when the CDR3 lacked stop codons and remained in frame with V and J, and all other rearrangements were classified as non-productive. CDR3 was defined by IMGT convention, running from the second conserved V-encoded cysteine to the conserved J-encoded phenylalanine. In an earlier analysis of 500 to 650 of the donors, sequences lacking an unambiguous match to a single V gene segment were excluded. In an earlier analysis of 587 of the donors, a V segment was called functional when productive rearrangements were above 56.7%, and segregating when the standard deviation between donors exceeded 5%. A statistical classification framework was built to diagnose cytomegalovirus status from the catalog of TCR beta chain sequences. V and J gene assignment, in a later analysis, came from comparing TCR nucleotide sequences with IMGT/GENE-DB human TR gene sequences. Using the TCRdist pipeline, a later analysis assigned CDR3 sequences along with most-parsimonious VDJ recombination scenarios. In a later analysis, every TCR beta chain was defined by the combination of its CDR3 amino acid sequence and its V-gene family, and reads without a unique V-gene family were dropped. In a later analysis, 450 to 600 highly shared, low-generation-probability nucleotide sequences were removed to address suspected cross-contamination and a sequencing artifact. In a later analysis, a clonal expansion index for each public chain was calculated from normalized within-repertoire ranks of inferred template counts. In a later analysis, generation probabilities were computed using a VDJ recombination model fitted to out-of-frame rearrangements, and the results were checked against IGoR. Hypergeometric tests were used in a later analysis to score TCR-TCR, TCR-HLA and TCR-CMV co-occurrence, with a repertoire-size bias correction applied to the TCR pairs. In a later analysis, false discovery rates were estimated by permuting HLA or CMV assignments 20 times. In a later analysis, co-occurring TCRs were grouped using DBSCAN, with TCRdist sequence similarity added in when clustering inside HLA-allele-positive subsets. Repertoires with fewer than 30,000 or more than 120,000 public chains were left out of co-occurrence clustering, as were four to six repertoires with anomalous nucleotide sharing. Here the immuneACCESS table is served through TCRdb, limited to in-frame sequences with V and J called. Missing clones are a known gap in these copies; in checked studies unresolved V genes cover under half, and the rest lacks a known reason. V, J and clone size are taken as reported in that table, and D and trimming were inferred from the DNA itself. This sample holds around 150,000 clones; about 79% were observed only once. The top ten hold under 6.5% of the sample.

The cohort comprised more than 550 healthy bone marrow donors. Cohort members were all nominally healthy when sampled, although unrecorded immune exposures were likely present. The donor was CMV seropositive and belonged to the group of 250 to 350 seropositive cohort members. Each donor provided a peripheral blood sample, and peripheral blood mononuclear cells were used for TCR beta sequencing. The Qiagen DNeasy Blood Extraction Kit was used to extract genomic DNA from the blood cell samples. The paper as a whole reports these results and caveats: Because counts were too low, about 18 rarely observed V segments, including chromosome 9 orphons, were excluded from the earlier analysis of 587 of the donors. The only immune exposure information available for the cohort was CMV serostatus. V-gene and J-gene trimming of TCR beta chains was associated with a missense DCLRE1C variant in a later genetic analysis, and the association was replicated in an independent cohort. The presence/absence analyses assumed that sequencing depth was roughly uniform across donors, and that assumption may not be true. Correlated functional status among segregating V segments might be attributable to linkage disequilibrium, but an unknown experimental factor could not be ruled out. A few of the identified cytomegalovirus-associated TCR beta chains were confirmed in vitro to be specific for cytomegalovirus antigens. Some IMGT-functional V segments, including TRBV6-2 and TRBV6-3, could not be told apart with the 87-base-pair reads, so those segments were excluded. In a later analysis, HLA-associated TCR beta chains showed more clonal expansion and lower generation probabilities than non-associated chains that were equally common. The sequencing pipeline was judged likely to have produced a cluster of highly shared sequence variants as a technical artifact. Strong co-occurrence of HLA alleles, especially DR and DQ, made assigning TCR associations to individual alleles difficult. According to a later analysis, parvovirus B19, influenza, CMV and Epstein-Barr virus appeared linked to several top co-occurrence clusters. According to a later analysis, most CMV-associated TCR beta chains appeared to be HLA-restricted, and the HLA associations seemed to be driven largely by CMV exposure. Compared with the roughly 700-donor mean, donors in an Asian-associated ancestry cluster had fewer N-insertions in productive TCRs, according to a later genetic analysis. A further reported finding was that TCR beta sequences accurately predicted the HLA-A and HLA-B alleles for most subjects in the first cohort. It was suggested by the authors that the approach could potentially be generalized to other disease states and immunological phenotypes. HLA typing was unavailable for some donors at each locus, so association tests used only the typed subset. An earlier analysis of roughly 570 of the donors showed that most TCR beta V segments appeared in productive rearrangements either about 90% or about 30% of the time, which broadly matched IMGT annotations. In this cohort, only TCR beta chains were sequenced, and detectable features were limited by the absence of alpha or paired-chain data. In the study, around 150 TCR beta chains were listed as associated with cytomegalovirus. A later analysis associated about 17,000 TCR beta sequences with specific HLA alleles at a false discovery rate of 0.05. Most TCR sequences were observed very rarely across donors, whereas some public TCRs were present in many individuals. According to a later analysis, TCR association rates differed among HLA loci, with DRB1 alleles showing the most associated TCRs and HLA-C alleles showing the fewest. The classifier was reported to diagnose cytomegalovirus status with high specificity and sensitivity in both the original cohort and the validation cohort.

The source material was PBMCs. The TCR comes from a man in his fifties in good health and CMV-seropositive. Recombination joined TRBV7-8 with TRBJ2-1; too little of a D gene remains to name it. CDR3 reads: CASSLVGLHNEQFF. The bases are TGTGCCAGCAGCTTAGTGGGCCTACACAATGAGCAGTTCTTC.